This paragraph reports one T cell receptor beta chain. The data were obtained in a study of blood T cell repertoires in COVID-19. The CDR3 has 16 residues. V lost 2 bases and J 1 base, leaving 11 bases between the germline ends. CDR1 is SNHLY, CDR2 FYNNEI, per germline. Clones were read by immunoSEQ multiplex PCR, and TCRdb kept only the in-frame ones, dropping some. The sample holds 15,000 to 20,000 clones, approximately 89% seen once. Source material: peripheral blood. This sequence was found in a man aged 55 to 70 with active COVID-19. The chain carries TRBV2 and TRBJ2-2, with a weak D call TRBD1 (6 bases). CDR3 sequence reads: CASSELDSQNTGELFF. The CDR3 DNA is TGTGCCAGCAGTGAACTGGACAGCCAGAACACCGGGGAGCTGTTTTTT.